Included here is one T cell receptor (beta chain) sequence, with context. Its cognate antigen is unknown. Measured with immunoSEQ multiplex PCR; TCRdb has only the in-frame clones, and not every one. The profile shows some 250,000 clones, 88% of them singletons. This specimen belongs to a study of Ad26.COV2.S vaccination and SARS-CoV-2 variants. Study in general: Once, or twice with 56 days between doses, Ad26.COV2.S was given intramuscularly.

Treatment: some 19 received Ad26.COV2.S at low or high dose, single or two shots; about 5 received placebo; per-sample allocation not given. Sampling was done on day 63 after the first vaccine or placebo injection. Within Boston, the person who donated was an adult of 18-55 years. An Ad26 vector expressing Wuhan-strain SARS-CoV-2 spike constituted the vaccine. Germline CDR1 is MDHEN and CDR2 is SYDVKM. V lost 3 bases, J lost 9 bases, and 5 bases stayed unmatched. This CDR3 is built from 13 residues. Findings of the study overall: Non-spike TCR breadth was similar in vaccine and placebo recipients.

The genes are TRBV28 and TRBJ1-5; 7 bases match TRBD1. The sequencing here drew on peripheral blood, taken in a trial of Ad26.COV2.S vaccine versus placebo. This clonotype originated in a person between 18 and 59 years old who received the Ad26.COV2.S COVID-19 vaccine or a placebo. CDR3 DNA sequence: TGTGCCAGCAGTTTGGAGGGGGCCGGGCCCCAGCATTTT. Translating it yields CASSLEGAGPQHF.